The 8 T cell receptor beta chains below all came from one sample that was sequenced in a study of blood T cell repertoires in COVID-19. Repertoires were generated with immunoSEQ multiplex PCR, while TCRdb's copy carries only in-frame clones and drops some. In the table there are some 200,000 clones, roughly four fifths of which are singletons. The sequencing input was peripheral blood. The receptors originated from a human donor with acute or convalescent COVID-19. The donor label of this sample is uncertain.

The chain has TRBV6-2 or TRBV6-3 and TRBJ1-5; 8 bases fit TRBD1. This CDR3 spans 18 amino acids. V gave up 0 bases and J gave up 1 base; unmatched junction bases: 8. CDR1 is MNHEY and CDR2 is SVGEGT in the germline V gene. The CDR3 is CASSYSFGQGESNQPQHF. CDR3 in DNA: TGTGCCAGCAGTTACTCGTTCGGACAGGGTGAGAGCAATCAGCCCCAGCATTTT.

The sample holds one count of this clone. The V gene is TRBV30, the J gene TRBJ2-1; 7 nucleotides align to TRBD2. The CDR3 extends over 14 amino acids. Germline values: CDR1 GTSNPN, CDR2 SVGIG (reference sequence). V was pared by 5 bases and J by 7 bases, with 11 bases of the junction left unmatched. This chain's CDR3 is CAWARGEVWNEQFF. CDR3 DNA: TGTGCCTGGGCCCGGGGGGAGGTTTGGAATGAGCAGTTCTTC.

This clone appeared once. The chain carries TRBV7-9 and TRBJ1-1; the match to TRBD1 covers 8 bases. CDR3 length: 16 residues. V lost 5 bases, J lost 5 bases, and 13 bases stayed unmatched. Germline values: CDR1 SEHNR, CDR2 FQNEAQ (reference sequence). CDR3 sequence (DNA): TGTGCCAGCAGCACAGGACAGGGTGGGAGAGGGACTGAAGCTTTCTTT. It codes for CASSTGQGGRGTEAFF. Variable domain in full (rest from reference TRBV7-9 and TRBJ1-1): DTGVSQNPRHKITKRGQNVTFRCDPISEHNRLYWYRQTLGQGPEFLTYFQNEAQLEKSRLLSDRFSAERPKGSFSTLEIQRTEQGDSAMYLCASSTGQGGRGTEAFFGQGTRLTVV.

The chain employs TRBV7-6 and TRBJ2-3, with 7 positions matching TRBD2. The CDR3 has 13 residues. V dropped 4 bases and J dropped 4; count of bases not matched to a gene: 2. Germline V gene lookup returns CDR1 SGHVS and CDR2 FNYEAQ. The CDR3 reads CASSWGGADTQYF. The CDR3 DNA is TGTGCCAGCAGCTGGGGGGGGGCAGATACGCAGTATTTT.

This rearrangement joins TRBV7-8 to TRBJ2-5; possible D gene TRBD2, 5 bases. In germline, CDR1 is SGHVS, CDR2 FQNEAQ. This CDR3 has 13 amino acids. V shed 5 bases and J shed 5 bases, with 12 bases lying between them. The CDR3 here is CASSPRGKETQYF. For the CDR3, the DNA is TGTGCCAGCAGCCCTCGAGGGAAGGAGACCCAGTACTTC.

The rearrangement joins TRBV3-1 (or the pseudogene TRBV3-2) to TRBJ1-3; D ambiguous. Trimming took 4 bases from V and 4 from J, leaving 8 bases between them. The CDR3 totals 13 residues. Germline-derived CDR1 and CDR2 are LGHDT and YNNKEL (reference sequence). The CDR3 nucleotides are TGTGCCAGCAGCCCCTTAGCCGGAAACACCATATATTTT. Translated, it gives CASSPLAGNTIYF.

The count of this clone is one. The V and J genes are TRBV4-1 and TRBJ1-5; D call uncertain. Germline V lookup: CDR1 MGHRA, CDR2 YSYEKL. The CDR3 extends over 16 amino acids. Trimming removed 4 bases at V and 1 base at J, with 14 bases between. The CDR3 DNA sequence: TGCGCCAGCAGCCCCTCCGGGAGCGGAAGCAATCAGCCCCAGCATTTT. It codes for CASSPSGSGSNQPQHF.

This clone has more than one count but fewer than ten. This sequence joins TRBV27 and TRBJ1-2, with D tentatively TRBD1 (6 bases). The V gene lost 3 bases and the J gene lost 4 bases, with 18 bases spanning the gap. This CDR3 contains 16 residues. The germline V gene has CDR1 MNHEY and CDR2 SMNVEV (reference sequence). The CDR3 coding sequence is TGTGCCAGCAGTTTTAAGGGGCCAGGGGTTTCCTATGGCTACACCTTC. This sequence encodes CASSFKGPGVSYGYTF.